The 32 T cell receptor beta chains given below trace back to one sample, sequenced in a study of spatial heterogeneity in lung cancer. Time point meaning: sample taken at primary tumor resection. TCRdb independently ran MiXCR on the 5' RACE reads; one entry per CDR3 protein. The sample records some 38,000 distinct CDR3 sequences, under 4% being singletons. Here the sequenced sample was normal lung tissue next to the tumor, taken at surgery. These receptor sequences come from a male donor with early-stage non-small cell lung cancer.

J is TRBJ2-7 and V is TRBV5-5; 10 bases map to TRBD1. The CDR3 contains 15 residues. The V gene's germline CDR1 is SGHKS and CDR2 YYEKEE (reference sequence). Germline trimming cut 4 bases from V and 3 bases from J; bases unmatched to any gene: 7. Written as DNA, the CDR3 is TGTGCCAGCAGCCTGGGGACAGGGGCCAGCTACGAGCAGTACTTC. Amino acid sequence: CASSLGTGASYEQYF. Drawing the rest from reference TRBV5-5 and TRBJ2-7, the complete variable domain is DAGVTQSPTHLIKTRGQQVTLRCSPISGHKSVSWYQQVLGQGPQFIFQYYEKEERGRGNFPDRFSARQFPNYSSELNVNALLLGDSALYLCASSLGTGASYEQYFGPGTRLTVT.

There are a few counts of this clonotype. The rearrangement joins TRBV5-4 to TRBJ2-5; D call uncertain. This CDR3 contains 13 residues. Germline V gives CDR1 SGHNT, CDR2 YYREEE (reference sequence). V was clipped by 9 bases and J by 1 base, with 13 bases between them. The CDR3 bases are TGTGCCACCTACAATAGGACCCAAGAGACCCAGTACTTC. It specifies CATYNRTQETQYF.

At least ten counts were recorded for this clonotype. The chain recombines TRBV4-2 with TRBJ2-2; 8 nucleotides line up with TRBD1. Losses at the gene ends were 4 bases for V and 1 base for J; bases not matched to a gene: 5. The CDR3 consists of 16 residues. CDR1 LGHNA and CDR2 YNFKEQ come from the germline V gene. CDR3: CASSPFGTGNTGELFF. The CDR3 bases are TGTGCCAGCAGCCCTTTTGGGACAGGGAACACCGGGGAGCTGTTTTTT.

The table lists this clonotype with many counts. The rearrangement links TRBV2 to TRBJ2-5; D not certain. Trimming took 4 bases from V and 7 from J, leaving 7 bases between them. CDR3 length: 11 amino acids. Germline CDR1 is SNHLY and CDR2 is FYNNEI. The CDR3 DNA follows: TGTGCCAGCAGTGTCGAAGGGACCCAGTACTTC. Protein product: CASSVEGTQYF. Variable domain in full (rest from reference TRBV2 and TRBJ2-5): EPEVTQTPSHQVTQMGQEVILRCVPISNHLYFYWYRQILGQKVEFLVSFYNNEISEKSEIFDDQFSVERPDGSNFTLKIRSTKLEDSAMYFCASSVEGTQYFGPGTRLLVL.

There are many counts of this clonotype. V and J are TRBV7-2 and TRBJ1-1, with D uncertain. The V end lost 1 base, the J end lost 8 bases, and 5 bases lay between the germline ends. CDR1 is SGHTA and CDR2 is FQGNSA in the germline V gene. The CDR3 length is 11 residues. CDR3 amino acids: CASSLETEAFF. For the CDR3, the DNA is TGTGCCAGCAGCTTAGAAACCGAAGCTTTCTTT.

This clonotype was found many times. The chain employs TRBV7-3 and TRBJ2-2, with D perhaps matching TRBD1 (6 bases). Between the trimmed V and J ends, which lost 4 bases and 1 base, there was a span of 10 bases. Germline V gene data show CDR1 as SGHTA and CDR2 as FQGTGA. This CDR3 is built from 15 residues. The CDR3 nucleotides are TGTGCCAGCAGCTCCCAACAGGGGAACACCGGGGAGCTGTTTTTT. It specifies CASSSQQGNTGELFF.

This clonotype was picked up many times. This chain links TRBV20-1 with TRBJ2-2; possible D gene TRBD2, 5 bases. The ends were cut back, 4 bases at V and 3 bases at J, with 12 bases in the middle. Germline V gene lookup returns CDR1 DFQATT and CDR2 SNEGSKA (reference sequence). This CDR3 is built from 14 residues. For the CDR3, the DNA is TGCAGTGCTACCCCGGGAACCTACACCGGGGAGCTGTTTTTT. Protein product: CSATPGTYTGELFF.

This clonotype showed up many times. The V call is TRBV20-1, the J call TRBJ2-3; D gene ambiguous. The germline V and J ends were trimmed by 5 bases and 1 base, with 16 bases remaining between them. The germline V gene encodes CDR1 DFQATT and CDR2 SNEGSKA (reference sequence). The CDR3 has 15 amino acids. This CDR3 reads CSALPRYSGTDTQYF. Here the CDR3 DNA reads TGCAGTGCTTTGCCCCGCTACTCTGGCACAGATACGCAGTATTTT.

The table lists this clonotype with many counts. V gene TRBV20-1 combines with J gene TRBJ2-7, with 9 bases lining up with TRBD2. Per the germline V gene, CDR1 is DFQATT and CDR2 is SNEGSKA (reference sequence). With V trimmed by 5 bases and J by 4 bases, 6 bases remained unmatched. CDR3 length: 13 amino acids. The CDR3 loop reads CSACSGSGYEQYF. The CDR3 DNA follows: TGCAGTGCTTGTAGCGGGAGTGGGTACGAGCAGTACTTC.

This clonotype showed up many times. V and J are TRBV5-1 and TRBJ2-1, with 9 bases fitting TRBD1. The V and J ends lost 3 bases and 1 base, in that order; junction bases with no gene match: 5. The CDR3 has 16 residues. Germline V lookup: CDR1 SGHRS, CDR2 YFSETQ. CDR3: CASSYEDRGSYNEQFF. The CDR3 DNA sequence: TGCGCCAGCAGCTACGAGGACAGGGGTTCCTACAATGAGCAGTTCTTC.

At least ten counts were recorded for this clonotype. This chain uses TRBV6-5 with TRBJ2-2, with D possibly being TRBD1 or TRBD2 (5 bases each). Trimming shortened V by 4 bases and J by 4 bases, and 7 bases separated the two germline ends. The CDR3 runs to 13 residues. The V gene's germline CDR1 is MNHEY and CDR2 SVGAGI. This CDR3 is CASSWDRTGELFF. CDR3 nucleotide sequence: TGTGCCAGCAGTTGGGACCGCACCGGGGAGCTGTTTTTT.

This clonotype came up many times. Written as DNA, the CDR3 is TGCGCCAGCAGCTCCCCAGGGGATAATTCACCCCTCCACTTT. This sequence encodes CASSSPGDNSPLHF. The V call is TRBV5-1, the J call TRBJ1-6; a possible D gene is TRBD1 (6 bases). V lost 3 bases, J lost 5 bases, and 9 bases lay in between. This CDR3 has 14 residues. Germline CDR1 and CDR2: SGHRS and YFSETQ. The variable domain in full, completed from reference TRBV5-1 and TRBJ1-6, reads KAGVTQTPRYLIKTRGQQVTLSCSPISGHRSVSWYQQTPGQGLQFLFEYFSETQRNKGNFPGRFSGRQFSNSRSEMNVSTLELGDSALYLCASSSPGDNSPLHFGNGTRLTVT.

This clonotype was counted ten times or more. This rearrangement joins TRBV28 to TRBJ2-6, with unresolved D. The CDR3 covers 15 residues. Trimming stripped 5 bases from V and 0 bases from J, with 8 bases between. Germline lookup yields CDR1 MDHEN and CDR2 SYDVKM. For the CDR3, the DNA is TGTGCCAGCAGTCAGCAGAGCTCTGGGGCCAACGTCCTGACTTTC. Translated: CASSQQSSGANVLTF.

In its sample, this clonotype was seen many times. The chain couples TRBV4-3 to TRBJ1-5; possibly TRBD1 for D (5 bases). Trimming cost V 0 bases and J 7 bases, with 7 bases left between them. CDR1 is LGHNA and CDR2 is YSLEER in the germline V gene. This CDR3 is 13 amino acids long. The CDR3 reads CASSQDEGQPQHF. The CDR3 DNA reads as TGCGCCAGCAGCCAAGATGAGGGGCAGCCCCAGCATTTT.

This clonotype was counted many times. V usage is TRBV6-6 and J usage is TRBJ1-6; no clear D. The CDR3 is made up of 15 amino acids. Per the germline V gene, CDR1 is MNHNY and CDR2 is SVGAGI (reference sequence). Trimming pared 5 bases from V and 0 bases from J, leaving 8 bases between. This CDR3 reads CASSTSGSYNSPLHF. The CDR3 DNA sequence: TGTGCCAGCAGTACCTCCGGCTCCTATAATTCACCCCTCCACTTT.

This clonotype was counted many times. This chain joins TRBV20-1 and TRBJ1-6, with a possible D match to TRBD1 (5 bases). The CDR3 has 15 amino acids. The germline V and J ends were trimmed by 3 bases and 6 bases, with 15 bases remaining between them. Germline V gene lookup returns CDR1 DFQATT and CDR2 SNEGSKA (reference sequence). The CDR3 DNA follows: TGCAGTGCTAGCTCCGCGGGACGGATTAATTCACCCCTCCACTTT. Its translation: CSASSAGRINSPLHF.

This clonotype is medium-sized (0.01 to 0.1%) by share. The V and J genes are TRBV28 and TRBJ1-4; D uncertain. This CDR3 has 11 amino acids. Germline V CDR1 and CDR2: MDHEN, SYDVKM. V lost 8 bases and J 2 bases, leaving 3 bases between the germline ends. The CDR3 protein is CASLTNEKLFF. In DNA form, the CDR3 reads TGTGCCAGCCTTACTAATGAAAAACTGTTTTTT.

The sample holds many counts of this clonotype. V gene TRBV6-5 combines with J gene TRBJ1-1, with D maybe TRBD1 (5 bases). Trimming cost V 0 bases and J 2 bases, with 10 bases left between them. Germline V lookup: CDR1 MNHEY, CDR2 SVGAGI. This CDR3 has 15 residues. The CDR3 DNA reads TGTGCCAGCAGTTACTCGTTGCAGGGTAACACTGAAGCTTTCTTT. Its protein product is CASSYSLQGNTEAFF.

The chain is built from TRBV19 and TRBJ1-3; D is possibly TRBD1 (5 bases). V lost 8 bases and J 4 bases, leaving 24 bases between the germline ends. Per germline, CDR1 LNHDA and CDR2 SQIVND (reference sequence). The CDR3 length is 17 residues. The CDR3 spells CASGGSGAGLNGNTIYF. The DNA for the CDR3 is TGTGCCAGTGGGGGTTCCGGTGCGGGGTTGAACGGAAACACCATATATTTT.

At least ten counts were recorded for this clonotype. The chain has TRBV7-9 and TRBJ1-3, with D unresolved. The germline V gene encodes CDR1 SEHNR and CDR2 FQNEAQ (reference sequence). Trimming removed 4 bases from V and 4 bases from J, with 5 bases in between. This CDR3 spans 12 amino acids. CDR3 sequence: CASSSPGNTIYF. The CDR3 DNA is TGTGCCAGCAGCTCCCCGGGAAACACCATATATTTT.

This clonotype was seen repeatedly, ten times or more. The CDR3 nucleotides are TGCAGTTTCGAAGGGACTAGCGGCCGGAACTCCTACGAGCAGTACTTC. This codes for CSFEGTSGRNSYEQYF. This rearrangement joins TRBV20-1 to TRBJ2-7, with TRBD2 matching over 11 bases. CDR1 is DFQATT and CDR2 is SNEGSKA in the germline V gene (reference sequence). J lost 0 bases, V lost 8 bases, and 12 bases had no gene match. The CDR3 length is 16 residues.

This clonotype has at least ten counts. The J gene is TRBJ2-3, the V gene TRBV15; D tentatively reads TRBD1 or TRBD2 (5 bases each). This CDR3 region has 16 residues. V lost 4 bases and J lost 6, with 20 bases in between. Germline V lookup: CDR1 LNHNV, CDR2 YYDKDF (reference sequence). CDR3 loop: CATSTRDGPFQDTQYF. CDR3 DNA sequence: TGTGCCACCAGCACCCGGGACGGACCTTTCCAGGATACGCAGTATTTT.

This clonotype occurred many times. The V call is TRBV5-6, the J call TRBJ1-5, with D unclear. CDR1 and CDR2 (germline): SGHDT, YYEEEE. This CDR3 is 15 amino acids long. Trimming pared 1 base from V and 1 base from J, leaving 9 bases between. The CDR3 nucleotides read TGTGCCAGCAGCTTGTTTGGGATCAGCAATCAGCCCCAGCATTTT. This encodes CASSLFGISNQPQHF.

The DNA of the CDR3 is TGCAGTGCACCCTTAGAAGCCAAAAACATTCAGTACTTC. Its protein product is CSAPLEAKNIQYF. The chain uses TRBV20-1 and TRBJ2-4; D gene ambiguous. V gave up 6 bases and J gave up 0 bases, with 9 bases separating them. The CDR3 contains 13 residues. The germline V gene has CDR1 DFQATT and CDR2 SNEGSKA (reference sequence).

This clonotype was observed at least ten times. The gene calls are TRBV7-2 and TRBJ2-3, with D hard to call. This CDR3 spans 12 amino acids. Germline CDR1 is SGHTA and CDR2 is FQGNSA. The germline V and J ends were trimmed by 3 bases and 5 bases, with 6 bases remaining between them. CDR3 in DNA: TGTGCCAGCAGCTTGTATTTAGATACGCAGTATTTT. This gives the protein CASSLYLDTQYF.

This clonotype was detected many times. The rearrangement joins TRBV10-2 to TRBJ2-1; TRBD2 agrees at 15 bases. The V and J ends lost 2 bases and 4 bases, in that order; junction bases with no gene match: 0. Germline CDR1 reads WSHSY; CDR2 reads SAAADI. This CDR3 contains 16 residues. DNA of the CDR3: TGCGCCAGCAGTGAGGGGACTAGCGGGAGGTACAATGAGCAGTTCTTC. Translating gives CASSEGTSGRYNEQFF.

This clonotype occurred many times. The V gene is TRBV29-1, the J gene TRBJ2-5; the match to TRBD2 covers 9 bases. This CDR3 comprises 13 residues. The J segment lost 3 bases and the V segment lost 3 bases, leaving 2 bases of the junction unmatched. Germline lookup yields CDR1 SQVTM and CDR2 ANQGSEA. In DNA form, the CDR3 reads TGCAGCGTTGAGGCTAGCGGGAAAGAGACCCAGTACTTC. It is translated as CSVEASGKETQYF.

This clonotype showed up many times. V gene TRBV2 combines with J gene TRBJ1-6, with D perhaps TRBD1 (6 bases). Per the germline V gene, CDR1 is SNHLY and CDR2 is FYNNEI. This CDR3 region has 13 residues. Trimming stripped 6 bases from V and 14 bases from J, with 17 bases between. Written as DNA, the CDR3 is TGTGCCAGCAGACTCAGGGGCCCGGCGGCCCTCCACTTT. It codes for CASRLRGPAALHF. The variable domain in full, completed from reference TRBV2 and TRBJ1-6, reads EPEVTQTPSHQVTQMGQEVILRCVPISNHLYFYWYRQILGQKVEFLVSFYNNEISEKSEIFDDQFSVERPDGSNFTLKIRSTKLEDSAMYFCASRLRGPAALHFGNGTRLTVT.

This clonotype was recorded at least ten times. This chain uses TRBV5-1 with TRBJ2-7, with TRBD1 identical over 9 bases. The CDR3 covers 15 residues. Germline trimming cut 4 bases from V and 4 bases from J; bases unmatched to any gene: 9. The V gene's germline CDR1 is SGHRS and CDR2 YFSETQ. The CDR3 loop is CASSPGTGRRYEQYF. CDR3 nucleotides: TGCGCCAGCAGCCCAGGGACAGGGAGGAGATACGAGCAGTACTTC. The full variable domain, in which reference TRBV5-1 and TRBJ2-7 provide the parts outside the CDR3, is KAGVTQTPRYLIKTRGQQVTLSCSPISGHRSVSWYQQTPGQGLQFLFEYFSETQRNKGNFPGRFSGRQFSNSRSEMNVSTLELGDSALYLCASSPGTGRRYEQYFGPGTRLTVT.

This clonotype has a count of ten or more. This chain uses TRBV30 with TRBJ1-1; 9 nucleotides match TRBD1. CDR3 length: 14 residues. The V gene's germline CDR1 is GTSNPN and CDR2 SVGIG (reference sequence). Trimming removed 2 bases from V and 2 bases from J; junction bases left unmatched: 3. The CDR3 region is CAWSTGQGNTEAFF. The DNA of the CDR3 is TGTGCCTGGAGTACGGGACAGGGTAACACTGAAGCTTTCTTT.

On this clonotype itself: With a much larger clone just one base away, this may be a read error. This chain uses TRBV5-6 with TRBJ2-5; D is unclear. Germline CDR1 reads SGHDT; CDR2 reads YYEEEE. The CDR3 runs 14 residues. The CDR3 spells CAGSLIRSQETQYF. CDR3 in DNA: TGTGCCGGCAGCTTAATCCGGAGTCAAGAGACCCAGTACTTC.

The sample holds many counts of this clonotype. DNA of the CDR3: TGTGCCAGCAGTGAGGAGGCGAGGGGCGCCACAGATACGCAGTATTTT. It is translated as CASSEEARGATDTQYF. V is TRBV2 and J is TRBJ2-3; D could derive from TRBD1 or TRBD2 (5 bases each). The CDR3 spans 16 residues. V was trimmed by 3 bases and J by 2 bases, leaving 15 bases between them. In germline, CDR1 is SNHLY, CDR2 FYNNEI.